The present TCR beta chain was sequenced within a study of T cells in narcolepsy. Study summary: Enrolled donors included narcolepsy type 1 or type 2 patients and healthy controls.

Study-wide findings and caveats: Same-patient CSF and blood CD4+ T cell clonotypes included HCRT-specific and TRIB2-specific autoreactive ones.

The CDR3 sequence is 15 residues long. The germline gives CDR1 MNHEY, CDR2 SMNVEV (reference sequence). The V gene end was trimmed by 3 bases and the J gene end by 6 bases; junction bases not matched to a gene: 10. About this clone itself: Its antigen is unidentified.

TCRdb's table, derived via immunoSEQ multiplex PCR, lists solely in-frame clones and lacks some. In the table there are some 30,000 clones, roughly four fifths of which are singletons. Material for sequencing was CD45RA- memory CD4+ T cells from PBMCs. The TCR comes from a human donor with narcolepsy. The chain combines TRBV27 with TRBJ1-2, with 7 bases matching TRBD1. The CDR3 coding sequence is TGTGCCAGCAGTTTGGGGGAGGGGGCAGTTGATGGCTACACCTTC. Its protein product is CASSLGEGAVDGYTF.